This TCR beta chain was recorded in a study of cytomegalovirus exposure and HLA in healthy donors. With 60 Vbeta and 13 Jbeta primers, the PCR was carried out. Some clones are missing from TCRdb's copy, which holds only in-frame ones; the method was immunoSEQ multiplex PCR. This sample yields about 150,000 clones, of which more than 60% are seen a single time; around 3.6% belongs to the top ten. This CDR3 contains 15 residues. Losses at the gene ends were 7 bases for V and 2 bases for J; bases not matched to a gene: 9. In germline, CDR1 is SGHRS, CDR2 YFSETQ. This receptor was identified in a woman between 40 and 50 years old in good health and CMV-seronegative. This chain links TRBV5-1 with TRBJ2-7; 10 bases match TRBD1. Sequences were obtained from PBMCs. In nucleotides, the CDR3 is TGCGCCAGCGAGCCGGGACAGGGGAGGCCCTACGAGCAGTACTTC. It specifies CASEPGQGRPYEQYF.